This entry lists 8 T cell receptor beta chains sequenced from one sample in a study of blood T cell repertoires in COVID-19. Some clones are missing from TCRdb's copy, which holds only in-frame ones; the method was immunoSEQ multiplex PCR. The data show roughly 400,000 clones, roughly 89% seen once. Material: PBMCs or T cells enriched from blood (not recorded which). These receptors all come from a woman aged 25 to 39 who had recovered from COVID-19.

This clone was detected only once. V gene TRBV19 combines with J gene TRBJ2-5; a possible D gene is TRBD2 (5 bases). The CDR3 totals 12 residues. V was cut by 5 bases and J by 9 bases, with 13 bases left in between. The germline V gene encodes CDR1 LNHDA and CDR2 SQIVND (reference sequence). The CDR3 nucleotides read TGTGCCAGTAGTTTTCGGCAGGAGGCCCAGTACTTC. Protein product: CASSFRQEAQYF.

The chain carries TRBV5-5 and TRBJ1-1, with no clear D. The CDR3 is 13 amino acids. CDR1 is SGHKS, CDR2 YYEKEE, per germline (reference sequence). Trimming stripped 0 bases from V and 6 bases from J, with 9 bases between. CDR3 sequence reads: CASSLGGLAEAFF. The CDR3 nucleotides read TGTGCCAGCAGCTTGGGCGGACTGGCTGAAGCTTTCTTT.

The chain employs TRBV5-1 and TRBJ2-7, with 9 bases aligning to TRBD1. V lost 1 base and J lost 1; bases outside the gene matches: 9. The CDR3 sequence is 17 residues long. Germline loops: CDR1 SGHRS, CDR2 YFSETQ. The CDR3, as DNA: TGCGCCAGCAGCTTGCCTGAAACAGGGGGCCTTTCCTACGAGCAGTACTTC. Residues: CASSLPETGGLSYEQYF.

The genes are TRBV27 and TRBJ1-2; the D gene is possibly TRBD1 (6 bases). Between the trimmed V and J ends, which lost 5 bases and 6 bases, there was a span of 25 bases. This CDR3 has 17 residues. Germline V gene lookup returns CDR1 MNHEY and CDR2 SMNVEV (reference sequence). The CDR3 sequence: CASSAHKGQSSTHGYTF. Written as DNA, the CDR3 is TGTGCCAGCAGTGCCCATAAAGGACAGTCTTCGACCCATGGCTACACCTTC.

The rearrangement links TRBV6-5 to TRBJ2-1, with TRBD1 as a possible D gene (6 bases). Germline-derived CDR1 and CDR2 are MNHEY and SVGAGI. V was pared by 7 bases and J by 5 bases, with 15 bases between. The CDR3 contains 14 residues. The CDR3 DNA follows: TGTGCCAGCACCCCCCCGGGACAAAACAATGAGCAGTTCTTC. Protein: CASTPPGQNNEQFF.

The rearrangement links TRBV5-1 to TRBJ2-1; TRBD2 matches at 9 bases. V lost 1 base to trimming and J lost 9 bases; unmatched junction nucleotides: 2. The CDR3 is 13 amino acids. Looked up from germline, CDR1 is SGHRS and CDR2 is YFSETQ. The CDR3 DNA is TGCGCCAGCAGCTTGTCTAGCGGGATTGAGCAGTTCTTC. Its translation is CASSLSSGIEQFF.

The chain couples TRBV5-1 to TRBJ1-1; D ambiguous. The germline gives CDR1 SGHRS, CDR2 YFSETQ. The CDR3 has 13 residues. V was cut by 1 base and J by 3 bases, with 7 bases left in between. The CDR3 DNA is TGCGCCAGCAGCTTGATCCCCGACACTGAAGCTTTCTTT. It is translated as CASSLIPDTEAFF.

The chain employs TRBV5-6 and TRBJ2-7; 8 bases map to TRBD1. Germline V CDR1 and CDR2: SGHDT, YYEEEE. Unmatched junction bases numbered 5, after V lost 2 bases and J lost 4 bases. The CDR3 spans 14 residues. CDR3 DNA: TGTGCCAGCAGCTTCCCAGGGGGCCTTTACGAGCAGTACTTC. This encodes CASSFPGGLYEQYF.